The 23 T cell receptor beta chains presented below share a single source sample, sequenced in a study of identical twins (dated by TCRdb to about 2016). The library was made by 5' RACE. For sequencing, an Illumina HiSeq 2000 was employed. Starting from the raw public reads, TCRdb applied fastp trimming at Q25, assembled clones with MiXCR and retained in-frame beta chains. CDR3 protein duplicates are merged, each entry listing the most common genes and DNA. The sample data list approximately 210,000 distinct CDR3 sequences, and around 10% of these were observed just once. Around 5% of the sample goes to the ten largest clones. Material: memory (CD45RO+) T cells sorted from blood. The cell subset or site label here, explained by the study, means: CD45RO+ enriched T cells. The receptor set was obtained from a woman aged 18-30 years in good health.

The chain's CDR3 is CASSLQESGVAQYF. The CDR3 DNA reads as TGTGCCAGCAGCTTACAGGAGTCTGGGGTAGCGCAGTATTTT. The gene calls are TRBV7-2 and TRBJ2-3; D not certain. Germline CDR1 reads SGHTA; CDR2 reads FQGNSA. The germline V and J ends were trimmed by 2 bases and 10 bases, with 16 bases remaining between them. This CDR3 region has 14 residues.

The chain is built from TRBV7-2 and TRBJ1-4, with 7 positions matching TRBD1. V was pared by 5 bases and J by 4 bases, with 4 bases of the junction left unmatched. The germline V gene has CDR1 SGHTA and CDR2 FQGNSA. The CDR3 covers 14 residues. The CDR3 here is CASSRDSYNEKLFF. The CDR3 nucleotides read TGTGCCAGCAGCCGGGACAGCTATAATGAAAAACTGTTTTTT.

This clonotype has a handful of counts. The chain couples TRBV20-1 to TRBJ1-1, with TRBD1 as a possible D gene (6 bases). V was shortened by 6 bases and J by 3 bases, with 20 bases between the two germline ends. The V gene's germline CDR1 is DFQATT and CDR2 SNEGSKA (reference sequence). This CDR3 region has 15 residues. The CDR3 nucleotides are TGCAGTGCCCCACCCCAGGGGCGGCGAGACACTGAAGCTTTCTTT. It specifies CSAPPQGRRDTEAFF.

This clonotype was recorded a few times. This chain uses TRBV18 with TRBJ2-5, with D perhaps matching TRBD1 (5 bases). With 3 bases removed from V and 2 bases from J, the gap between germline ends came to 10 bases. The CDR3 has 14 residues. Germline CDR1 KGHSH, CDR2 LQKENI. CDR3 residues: CASSPRQRQETQYF. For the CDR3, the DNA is TGTGCCAGCTCACCCCGACAGCGACAAGAGACCCAGTACTTC. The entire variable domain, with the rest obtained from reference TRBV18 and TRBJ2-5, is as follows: NAGVMQNPRHLVRRRGQEARLRCSPMKGHSHVYWYRQLPEEGLKFMVYLQKENIIDESGMPKERFSAEFPKEGPSILRIQQVVRGDSAAYFCASSPRQRQETQYFGPGTRLLVL.

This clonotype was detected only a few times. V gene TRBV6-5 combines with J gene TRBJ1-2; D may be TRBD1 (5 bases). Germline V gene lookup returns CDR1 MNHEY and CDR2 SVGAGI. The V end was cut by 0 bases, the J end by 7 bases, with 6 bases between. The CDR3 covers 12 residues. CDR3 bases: TGTGCCAGCAGTTACTCAGGGGTTGGCTACACCTTC. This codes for CASSYSGVGYTF.

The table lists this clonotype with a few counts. The CDR3, as DNA: TGCAGTGCTAGAGACCCGACAGGGGCCGTGGATACGCAGTATTTT. Translated, it gives CSARDPTGAVDTQYF. The chain employs TRBV20-1 and TRBJ2-3, with 8 bases aligning to TRBD1. V lost 0 bases, J lost 6 bases, and 8 bases stayed unmatched. The CDR3 covers 15 residues. Germline-derived CDR1 and CDR2 are DFQATT and SNEGSKA (reference sequence).

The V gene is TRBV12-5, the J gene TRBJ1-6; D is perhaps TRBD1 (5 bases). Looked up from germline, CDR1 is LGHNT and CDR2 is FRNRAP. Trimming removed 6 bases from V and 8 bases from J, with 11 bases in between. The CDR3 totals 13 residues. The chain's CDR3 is CASGGGRYSPLHF. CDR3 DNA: TGTGCTAGTGGGGGGGGTCGGTATTCACCCCTCCACTTT.

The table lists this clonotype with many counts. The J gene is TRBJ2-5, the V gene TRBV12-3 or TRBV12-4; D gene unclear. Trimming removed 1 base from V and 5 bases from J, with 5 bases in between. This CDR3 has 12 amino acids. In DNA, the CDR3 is TGTGCCAGCAGTTTAGTCCACGAGACCCAGTACTTC. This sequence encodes CASSLVHETQYF.

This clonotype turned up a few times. CDR3 coding DNA: TGTGCCAGCAGCTTAGAGGTGGATTCCTCTGGGGCCAACGTCCTGACTTTC. This codes for CASSLEVDSSGANVLTF. The chain uses TRBV7-9 and TRBJ2-6; D is unresolved. CDR1 is SEHNR and CDR2 is FQNEAQ in the germline V gene (reference sequence). V was shortened by 1 base and J by 0 bases, with 10 bases between the two germline ends. The CDR3 is 17 amino acids.

CDR3 DNA: TGTGCCAGCAGCTCCCCAGGGGTTGATACCTACGAGCAGTACTTC. Residues: CASSSPGVDTYEQYF. The genes are TRBV5-6 and TRBJ2-7, with a tentative D call TRBD1 (6 bases). V gave up 3 bases and J gave up 2 bases, with 15 bases separating them. Germline V gene lookup returns CDR1 SGHDT and CDR2 YYEEEE. The CDR3 runs to 15 residues.

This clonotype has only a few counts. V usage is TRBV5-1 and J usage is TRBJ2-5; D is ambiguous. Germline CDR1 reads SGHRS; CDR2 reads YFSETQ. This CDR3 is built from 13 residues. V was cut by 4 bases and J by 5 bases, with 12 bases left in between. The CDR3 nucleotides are TGCGCCAGCAGCCTCTTCGGGTCGGAGACCCAGTACTTC. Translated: CASSLFGSETQYF.

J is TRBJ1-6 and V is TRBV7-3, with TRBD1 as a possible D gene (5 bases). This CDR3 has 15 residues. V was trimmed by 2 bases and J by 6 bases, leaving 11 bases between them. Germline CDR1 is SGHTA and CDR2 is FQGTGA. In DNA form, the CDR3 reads TGTGCCAGCAGCTTACTTGGGGCGAGTAATTCACCCCTCCACTTT. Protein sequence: CASSLLGASNSPLHF.

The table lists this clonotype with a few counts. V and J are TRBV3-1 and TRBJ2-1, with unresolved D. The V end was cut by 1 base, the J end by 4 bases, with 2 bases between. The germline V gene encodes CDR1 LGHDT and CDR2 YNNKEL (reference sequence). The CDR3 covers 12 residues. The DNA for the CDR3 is TGTGCCAGCAGCCAAGCTTACAATGAGCAGTTCTTC. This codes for CASSQAYNEQFF.

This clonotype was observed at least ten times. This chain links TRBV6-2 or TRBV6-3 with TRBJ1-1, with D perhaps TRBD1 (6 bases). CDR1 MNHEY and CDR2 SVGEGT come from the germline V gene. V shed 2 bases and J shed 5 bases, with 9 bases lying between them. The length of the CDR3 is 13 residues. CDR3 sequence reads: CASSYGQGTEAFF. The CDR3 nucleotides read TGTGCCAGCAGTTACGGGCAGGGGACTGAAGCTTTCTTT.

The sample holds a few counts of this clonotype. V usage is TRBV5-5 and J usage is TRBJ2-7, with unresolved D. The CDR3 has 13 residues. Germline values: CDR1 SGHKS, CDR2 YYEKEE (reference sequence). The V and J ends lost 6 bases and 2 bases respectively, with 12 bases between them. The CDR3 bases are TGTGCCAGCACACCGGGCGCCACCTACGAGCAGTACTTC. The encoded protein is CASTPGATYEQYF. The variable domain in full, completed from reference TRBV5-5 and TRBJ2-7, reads DAGVTQSPTHLIKTRGQQVTLRCSPISGHKSVSWYQQVLGQGPQFIFQYYEKEERGRGNFPDRFSARQFPNYSSELNVNALLLGDSALYLCASTPGATYEQYFGPGTRLTVT.

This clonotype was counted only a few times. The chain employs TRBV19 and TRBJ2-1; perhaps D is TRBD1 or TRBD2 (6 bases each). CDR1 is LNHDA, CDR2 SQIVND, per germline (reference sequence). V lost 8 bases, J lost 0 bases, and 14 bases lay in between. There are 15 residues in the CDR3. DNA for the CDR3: TGTGCCAGTCTGTTCGGGGGCAGCTCCTACAATGAGCAGTTCTTC. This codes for CASLFGGSSYNEQFF. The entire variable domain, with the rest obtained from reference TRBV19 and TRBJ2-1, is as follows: DGGITQSPKYLFRKEGQNVTLSCEQNLNHDAMYWYRQDPGQGLRLIYYSQIVNDFQKGDIAEGYSVSREKKESFPLTVTSAQKNPTAFYLCASLFGGSSYNEQFFGPGTRLTVL.

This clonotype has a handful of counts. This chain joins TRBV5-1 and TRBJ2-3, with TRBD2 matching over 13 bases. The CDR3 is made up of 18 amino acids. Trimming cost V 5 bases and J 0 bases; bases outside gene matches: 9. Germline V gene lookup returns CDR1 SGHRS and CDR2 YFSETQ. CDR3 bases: TGCGCCAGCAGGCTTGGGACTAGCGGGGCTCCGAGCACAGATACGCAGTATTTT. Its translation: CASRLGTSGAPSTDTQYF.

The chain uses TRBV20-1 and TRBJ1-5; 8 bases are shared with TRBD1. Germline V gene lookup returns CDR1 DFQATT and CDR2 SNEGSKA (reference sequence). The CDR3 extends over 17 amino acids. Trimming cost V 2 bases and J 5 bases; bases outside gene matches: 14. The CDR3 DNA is TGCAGTGCTAGACCTGGACAGGGAGGGAGTAGGGATCAGCCCCAGCATTTT. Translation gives CSARPGQGGSRDQPQHF.

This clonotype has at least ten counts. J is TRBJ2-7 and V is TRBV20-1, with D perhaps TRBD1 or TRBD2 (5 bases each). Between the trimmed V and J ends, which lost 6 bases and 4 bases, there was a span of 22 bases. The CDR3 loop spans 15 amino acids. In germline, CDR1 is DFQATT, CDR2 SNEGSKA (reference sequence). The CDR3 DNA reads TGCAGTGCAGTGAAGTCCGGGACGGCGGCTTACGAGCAGTACTTC. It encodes CSAVKSGTAAYEQYF.

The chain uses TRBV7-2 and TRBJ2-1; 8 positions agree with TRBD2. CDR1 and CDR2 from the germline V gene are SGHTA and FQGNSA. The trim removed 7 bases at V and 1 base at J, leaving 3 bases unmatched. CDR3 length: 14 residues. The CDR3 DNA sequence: TGTGCCAGCACCAAGCGGGAGTCCTACAATGAGCAGTTCTTC. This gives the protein CASTKRESYNEQFF.

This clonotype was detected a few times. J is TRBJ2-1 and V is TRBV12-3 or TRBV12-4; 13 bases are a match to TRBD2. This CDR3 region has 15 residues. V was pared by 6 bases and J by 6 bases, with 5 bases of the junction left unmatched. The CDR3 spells CASRLAGGPANEQFF. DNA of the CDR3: TGTGCCAGCAGACTAGCGGGAGGGCCTGCCAATGAGCAGTTCTTC.

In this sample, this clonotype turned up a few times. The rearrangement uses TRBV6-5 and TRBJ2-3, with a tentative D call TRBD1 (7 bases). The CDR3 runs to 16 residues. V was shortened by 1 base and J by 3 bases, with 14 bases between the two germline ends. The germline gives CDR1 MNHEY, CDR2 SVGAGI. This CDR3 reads CASSYFLSGGTDTQYF. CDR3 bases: TGTGCCAGCAGTTACTTTTTATCAGGGGGGACAGATACGCAGTATTTT.

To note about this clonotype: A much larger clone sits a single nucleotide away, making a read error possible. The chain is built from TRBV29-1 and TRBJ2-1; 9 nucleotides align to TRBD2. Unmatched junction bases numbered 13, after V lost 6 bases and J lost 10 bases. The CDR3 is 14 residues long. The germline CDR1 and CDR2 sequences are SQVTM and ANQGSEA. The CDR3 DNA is TGCAGCGTGGCCCGTGCGGGGGGGTCTTTAGAGCAGTTCTTC. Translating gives CSVARAGGSLEQFF.